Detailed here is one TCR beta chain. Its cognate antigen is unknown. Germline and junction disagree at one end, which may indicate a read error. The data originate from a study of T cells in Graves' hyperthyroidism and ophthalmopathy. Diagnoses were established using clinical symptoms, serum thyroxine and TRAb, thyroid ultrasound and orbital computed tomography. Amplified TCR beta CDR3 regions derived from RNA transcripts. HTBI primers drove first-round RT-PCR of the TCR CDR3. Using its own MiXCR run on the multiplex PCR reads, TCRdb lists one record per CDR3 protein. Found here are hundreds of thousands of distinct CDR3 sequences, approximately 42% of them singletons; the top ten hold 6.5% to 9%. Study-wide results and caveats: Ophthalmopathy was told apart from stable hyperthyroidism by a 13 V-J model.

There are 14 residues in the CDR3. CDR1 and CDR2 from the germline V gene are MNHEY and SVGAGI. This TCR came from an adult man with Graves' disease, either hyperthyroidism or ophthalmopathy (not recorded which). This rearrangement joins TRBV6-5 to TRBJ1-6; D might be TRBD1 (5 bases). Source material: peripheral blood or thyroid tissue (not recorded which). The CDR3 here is CAISYSGDNSPLHF. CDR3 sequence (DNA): TGTGCCATCAGTTACTCGGGGGATAATTCACCCCTCCACTTT.